This TCR beta chain stems from a study of tumor-infiltrating lymphocytes in primary liver carcinoma. Researchers generated TCR beta cDNA from approximately 520 ng of total RNA, relying on a constant-region primer. Libraries of TCR beta came from three nested multiplex PCR rounds with slightly modified ARM-PCR. The first two PCR rounds used TRBV1-TRBV30 forward primers with a C-beta reverse primer, 9 to 11 cycles each. In TCRdb, the multiplex PCR reads were re-called with MiXCR into one record per CDR3 protein. The table lists 20,000 to 25,000 distinct CDR3 sequences, roughly three quarters of them singletons. J gave up 9 bases and V 0 bases, and 11 bases lay outside the gene matches. The germline gives CDR1 LGHNA, CDR2 YSLEER. The CDR3 extends over 16 amino acids. Points from the study as a whole: The top-250-clone fraction was significantly higher in tumors than in blood (p = 0.039). Researchers report that only about 7.5-24% of top clones turned up in all five tumor regions.

As regards this clonotype: The antigen remains unidentified.

The source material, about 20-30 mg of unsorted bulk tissue, was used to co-extract RNA and DNA. Through surgical resection, the patients' primary liver carcinoma was treated. Sequenced input: liver tumor tissue from sampling region 5. Subset of the sample: tumor region T5, tumor centre. The TCR originated in a woman in her twenties or thirties with primary liver carcinoma and hepatitis B virus infection. The chain joins TRBV4-3 to TRBJ2-1, with 7 bases identical to TRBD2. CDR3 sequence: CASSQDIGTTPGEQFF. As DNA, the CDR3 is TGCGCCAGCAGCCAAGATATAGGGACTACCCCCGGTGAGCAGTTCTTC.